The clone carrying this T cell receptor (beta chain) was observed at least ten times. Its antigen is not identified. The data were obtained in a study of CD8 T cells in ankylosing spondylitis. TCRdb re-called the 5' RACE reads through MiXCR, storing one row per CDR3 protein. The data show about 36,000 distinct CDR3 sequences, around 6.2% seen once. Germline CDR1 is PRHDT and CDR2 is FYEKMQ (reference sequence). The length of the CDR3 is 13 residues. Between the trimmed V and J ends, which lost 1 base and 4 bases, there was a span of 8 bases. Study-wide points: Significant enrichment of disease-linked clones was reported in matched ankylosing spondylitis synovial fluid. Made up of eight or nine highly homologous variants, a TCR beta motif appeared characteristic of ankylosing spondylitis blood.

The sequenced material came from blood, either unsorted or a sorted T cell fraction (not recorded which). The V and J genes are TRBV13 and TRBJ2-7; D possibly corresponds to TRBD1 (6 bases). This clonotype was sampled from a male donor with ankylosing spondylitis or in good health (not recorded which). This CDR3 reads CASSLVQGYEQYF. As DNA, the CDR3 is TGTGCCAGCAGCTTAGTACAGGGTTACGAGCAGTACTTC. The full variable domain, completed using reference TRBV13 and TRBJ2-7, is AAGVIQSPRHLIKEKRETATLKCYPIPRHDTVYWYQQGPGQDPQFLISFYEKMQSDKGSIPDRFSAQQFSDYHSELNMSSLELGDSALYFCASSLVQGYEQYFGPGTRLTVT.